This TCR beta chain emerged from a study of T cell responses to AZD1222 COVID-19 vaccine. Sequencing was performed with immunoSEQ multiplex PCR; in TCRdb, only in-frame clones are kept and a portion is missing. This table holds under 150,000 clones, 90% to 95% found once. Study observations and caveats: Elevations in Spike-specific TCR breadth and depth followed administration of two AZD1222 doses.

Worth noting for this clone: Antigen specificity is unknown.

This CDR3 has 17 residues. V lost 4 bases and J 0 bases, leaving 18 bases between the germline ends. CDR1 and CDR2 from the germline V gene are MGHDK and SYGVNS. This chain joins TRBV25-1 and TRBJ1-2, with D possibly being TRBD1 (6 bases). This receptor was obtained from an adult in good health. The sample was peripheral blood, taken on day 0 of AZD1222 vaccination. The CDR3 sequence: CASSGGTFLKANYGYTF. CDR3 nucleotides: TGTGCCAGCAGTGGAGGGACATTTCTAAAAGCTAACTATGGCTACACCTTC.